This T cell receptor (beta chain) was observed in a study of kidney transplant recipient with SARS-CoV-2 infection. V was trimmed by 3 bases and J by 4 bases, leaving 12 bases between them. CDR3 length equals 13 residues. The germline V gene has CDR1 DFQATT and CDR2 SNEGSKA (reference sequence). TCRdb reanalysed the reads using MiXCR and keeps one entry per CDR3 protein. The data hold some 220,000 distinct CDR3 sequences, with under 30% observed a single time. This clonotype has a count of ten or more. The origin of this receptor is a male patient in his thirties who had COVID-19 and was a kidney transplant recipient. A share of the T cells may be of graft donor origin. This specimen was a blood sample, taken at baseline and on day 111 from a kidney transplant recipient. The rearrangement uses TRBV20-1 and TRBJ1-1, with a tentative D call TRBD1 (5 bases). CDR3 region: CSASEGLGTEAFF. The CDR3, as DNA: TGCAGTGCTAGTGAGGGGTTGGGCACTGAAGCTTTCTTT.